These 11 T cell receptor beta chains were sequenced from one sample in a study of blood T cells in healthy people across ages. Alongside a J-beta primer mix, a sample-barcoded 5' primer served in a second PCR lasting 7 to 11 cycles. MiXCR was run by TCRdb on the 5' RACE reads, yielding one entry per CDR3 protein. The table includes some 800,000 distinct CDR3 sequences, approximately 25% detected once. This sample also appeared in a second study, on T cells of mothers and their children.

The sequenced sample consisted of blood. These receptors originate from a boy between 10 and 17 years old in good health.

This clonotype was found many times. The chain carries TRBV18 and TRBJ1-2; possible D gene TRBD1, 5 bases. CDR3 size: 12 residues. V lost 8 bases and J lost 4, with 11 bases in between. Germline assignment: CDR1 KGHSH and CDR2 LQKENI. CDR3 DNA: TGTGCCAGCAGCCCCGACAGCTATGGCTACACCTTC. Amino acids: CASSPDSYGYTF.

This clonotype was found a few times. The chain has TRBV27 and TRBJ2-5; no definite D call. V lost 1 base and J lost 5, with 11 bases in between. CDR1 is MNHEY and CDR2 is SMNVEV in the germline V gene (reference sequence). There are 14 residues in the CDR3. The DNA for the CDR3 is TGTGCCAGCAGTTTATACCGCGGCCAGGAGACCCAGTACTTC. As protein: CASSLYRGQETQYF.

This clonotype was seen ten or more times. The chain links TRBV12-3 or TRBV12-4 to TRBJ2-5; D call uncertain. This CDR3 has 16 residues. The V gene lost 0 bases and the J gene lost 2 bases, with 13 bases spanning the gap. The CDR3 DNA follows: TGTGCCAGCAGTTTAGCCCCGGAAGGTATTCAAGAGACCCAGTACTTC. Protein sequence: CASSLAPEGIQETQYF.

This clonotype was counted only a few times. V is TRBV20-1 and J is TRBJ2-5, with D possibly TRBD1 on 6 matching bases. The J call may be mistaken, given a closer DNA end match to TRBJ2-1. This CDR3 has 16 amino acids. The germline CDR1 and CDR2 sequences are DFQATT and SNEGSKA (reference sequence). CDR3 coding DNA: TGCAGTGCTAGGGGGGTGCAGGGGCCCACCTACAATGAGCAGTTCTTC. As protein: CSARGVQGPTYNEQFF.

Only a few counts were recorded for this clonotype. The chain links TRBV6-1 to TRBJ2-7; TRBD2 might be the D (6 bases). Germline V gives CDR1 MNHNS, CDR2 SASEGT. There are 14 residues in the CDR3. V was pared by 7 bases and J by 7 bases, with 20 bases between. The CDR3 region is CASTEGGLIGEQYF. CDR3 sequence (DNA): TGTGCCAGCACCGAAGGAGGGCTGATTGGTGAGCAGTACTTC.

This clonotype was detected a few times. V and J are TRBV25-1 and TRBJ2-5; D is perhaps TRBD1 (5 bases). The CDR3 runs 14 residues. Trimming removed 1 base from V and 5 bases from J, with 11 bases in between. The germline V gene has CDR1 MGHDK and CDR2 SYGVNS. CDR3 nucleotides: TGTGCCAGCAGTGAATCGGCAGGGCGGGAGACCCAGTACTTC. This translates into CASSESAGRETQYF.

This clonotype has only a few counts. The chain has TRBV2 and TRBJ2-6; D not certain. CDR3 length: 13 residues. V lost 9 bases and J 0 bases, leaving 6 bases between the germline ends. Germline CDR1 is SNHLY and CDR2 is FYNNEI. CDR3 nucleotides: TGTGCCAGTTGCCTCTCTGGGGCCAACGTCCTGACTTTC. Its protein product is CASCLSGANVLTF.

The chain uses TRBV6-2 or TRBV6-3 and TRBJ2-7, with D tentatively TRBD2 (5 bases). The CDR3 extends over 14 amino acids. CDR1 and CDR2 (germline): MNHEY, SVGEGT. Trimming shortened V by 5 bases and J by 0 bases, and 11 bases separated the two germline ends. The CDR3 DNA reads as TGTGCCAGCAGTCTGCCTAGCAGCTCCTACGAGCAGTACTTC. This gives the protein CASSLPSSSYEQYF.

This clonotype was seen a handful of times. This chain joins TRBV29-1 and TRBJ2-1; D assignment may be TRBD1 or TRBD2 (7 bases each). Judging by the DNA end, TRBJ2-7 fits better; the J call may be wrong. The V gene's germline CDR1 is SQVTM and CDR2 ANQGSEA. The CDR3 runs to 13 residues. The CDR3 sequence: CSVEGGGFYEQYF. The CDR3 nucleotides are TGCAGCGTTGAGGGAGGGGGCTTCTACGAGCAGTACTTC.

This clonotype was detected only a few times. The chain links TRBV4-3 to TRBJ1-6, with D tentatively TRBD1 (5 bases). This CDR3 is built from 18 residues. Germline CDR1 reads LGHNA; CDR2 reads YSLEER. V lost 0 bases and J 0 bases, leaving 12 bases between the germline ends. CDR3 DNA sequence: TGCGCCAGCAGCCAAGATTCCGGGGCCAGCTCCTATAATTCACCCCTCCACTTT. Its protein is CASSQDSGASSYNSPLHF.

The chain carries TRBV29-1 and TRBJ2-3; 8 nucleotides align to TRBD2. V was clipped by 6 bases and J by 4 bases; unmatched bases: 9. CDR1 is SQVTM, CDR2 ANQGSEA, per germline. CDR3 length equals 14 residues. The CDR3, as DNA: TGCAGCGTCCCCGACAGCGGGAGACCAGATACGCAGTATTTT. The encoded protein is CSVPDSGRPDTQYF.